The clone carrying this TCR beta chain was counted a few times. Its antigen is undetermined. These data are taken from a study of graft-versus-host responses after intestinal transplantation. Background on the study: All of the recipients had induction that used anti-thymocyte globulin, then tacrolimus and steroids for approximately 3 years.

Germline V gene data show CDR1 as MGHRA and CDR2 as YSYEKL. The junction had 6 bases not matched to a gene; V was cut back by 4 bases and J by 4 bases. CDR3 length: 14 residues. Only in-frame clones appear in the TCRdb table, and some are missing; sequencing was by immunoSEQ multiplex PCR. The data contain tens of thousands of clones, roughly 96% of them singletons. The study's findings and limits: Individuals who had graft-donor T cell macrochimerism had allografts that showed high graft-versus-host to host-versus-graft clonal ratios. GvH clones detected in recipient marrow included some appearing first in ileum or blood. Peak circulating GvH clone levels tracked with early post-transplant HvG declines.

The input for sequencing was unstimulated CD8+ T cells sorted from spleen or lymph node cells, taken before transplant. The J gene is TRBJ1-2, the V gene TRBV4-1; 7 nucleotides match TRBD1. The sequence was obtained from a human donor who was the organ donor for an intestinal transplant. The CDR3 sequence: CASSLETGFYGYTF. In DNA, the CDR3 is TGCGCCAGCAGCCTAGAGACAGGGTTCTATGGCTACACCTTC.